A single sample gave rise to the 16 T cell receptor beta chains below, sequenced in a study of shared clonotypes between healthy human individuals. The naive CD8 subset, CD45RO-negative cells positively selected for CCR7, excluded terminally differentiated effector memory CD45RA+ cells. Profiling relied on immunoSEQ multiplex PCR, and the TCRdb table lists in-frame clones only, not all of them. The sample lists about 2.1 million clones; approximately 92% were seen once. Sequenced input: naive CD8+ T cells from PBMCs. Receptors originate from a man aged 18 to 30 in good health. Some clones in this sample may be carry-over from other donors' samples.

The chain recombines TRBV11-2 with TRBJ2-6; tentative D call: TRBD1 (7 bases). This CDR3 spans 17 amino acids. V was shortened by 3 bases and J by 0 bases, with 12 bases between the two germline ends. Per the germline V gene, CDR1 is SGHAT and CDR2 is FQNNGV. CDR3 amino acids: CASSLSGGPSGANVLTF. CDR3 DNA sequence: TGTGCCAGCAGCTTGTCAGGGGGGCCCTCTGGGGCCAACGTCCTGACTTTC.

This clone was seen once. The chain links TRBV5-1 to TRBJ2-2; D is unresolved. Trimming stripped 4 bases from V and 5 bases from J, with 15 bases between. The length of the CDR3 is 15 residues. CDR1 and CDR2 from the germline V gene are SGHRS and YFSETQ. The chain's CDR3 is CASSKGETLTGELFF. The CDR3 DNA is TGCGCCAGCAGCAAGGGTGAGACCCTGACCGGGGAGCTGTTTTTT.

In nucleotides, the CDR3 is TGTGCCAGCAGTGCCCGGGGGACAGATACGCAGTATTTT. It yields the protein CASSARGTDTQYF. The chain employs TRBV6-4 and TRBJ2-3, with D tentatively TRBD2 (6 bases). The CDR3 contains 13 residues. Germline V gives CDR1 MRHNA, CDR2 SNTAGT. V was trimmed by 4 bases and J by 3 bases, leaving 8 bases between them.

The rearrangement links TRBV28 to TRBJ2-3; 15 bases align to TRBD2. V trimming: 5 bases; J trimming: 3 bases; junction bases outside the gene matches: 6. The CDR3 loop spans 17 amino acids. Germline V lookup: CDR1 MDHEN, CDR2 SYDVKM. The CDR3 DNA sequence: TGTGCCAGCAGTCGACGGACTAGCGGGAGGGTAACAGATACGCAGTATTTT. Translating it yields CASSRRTSGRVTDTQYF. Drawing the rest from reference TRBV28 and TRBJ2-3, the complete variable domain is DVKVTQSSRYLVKRTGEKVFLECVQDMDHENMFWYRQDPGLGLRLIYFSYDVKMKEKGDIPEGYSVSREKKERFSLILESASTNQTSMYLCASSRRTSGRVTDTQYFGPGTRLTVL.

The sample holds one count of this clone. The same CDR3 is also encoded by other DNA sequences in this sample. The chain uses TRBV7-9 and TRBJ2-1; no firm D call. The CDR3 spans 13 residues. Per the germline V gene, CDR1 is SEHNR and CDR2 is FQNEAQ (reference sequence). V gave up 5 bases and J gave up 3 bases, with 8 bases separating them. Here the CDR3 DNA reads TGTGCCAGCAGCCCCGCTAGCTACAATGAGCAGTTCTTC. Protein product: CASSPASYNEQFF.

V usage is TRBV27 and J usage is TRBJ1-5; D is unresolved. Germline V CDR1 and CDR2: MNHEY, SMNVEV (reference sequence). V was shortened by 5 bases and J by 3 bases, with 17 bases between the two germline ends. This CDR3 region has 16 residues. The CDR3 loop reads CASSPSPGPVNQPQHF. The CDR3 coding sequence is TGTGCCAGCAGTCCCAGTCCCGGACCGGTCAATCAGCCCCAGCATTTT.

J is TRBJ2-3 and V is TRBV28; no clear D. V was cut by 5 bases and J by 7 bases, with 13 bases left in between. CDR3 length: 13 amino acids. CDR1 is MDHEN, CDR2 SYDVKM, per germline. DNA for the CDR3: TGTGCCAGCAGTCCCGGGCGCGGTCATACGCAGTATTTT. Translated, it gives CASSPGRGHTQYF.

V usage is TRBV15 and J usage is TRBJ2-7; tentatively, D is TRBD1 (5 bases). CDR3 length: 13 residues. V lost 4 bases to trimming and J lost 6 bases, with 13 bases between them. Germline lookup yields CDR1 LNHNV and CDR2 YYDKDF (reference sequence). CDR3 residues: CATSTSAGSEQYF. The CDR3 nucleotides read TGTGCCACCAGCACCTCAGCAGGGTCCGAGCAGTACTTC.

The rearrangement links TRBV4-3 to TRBJ2-1; no firm D call. The CDR3 length is 17 residues. V was clipped by 0 bases and J by 0 bases, with 12 bases between them. Germline CDR1 is LGHNA and CDR2 is YSLEER. CDR3 region: CASSQDRTLSSYNEQFF. CDR3 nucleotide sequence: TGCGCCAGCAGCCAAGATAGGACGCTGAGCTCCTACAATGAGCAGTTCTTC.

This sequence joins TRBV28 and TRBJ2-2, with 8 positions matching TRBD2. Germline CDR1 is MDHEN and CDR2 is SYDVKM. The CDR3 runs 17 residues. V trimming: 3 bases; J trimming: 4 bases; junction bases outside the gene matches: 10. CDR3 sequence (DNA): TGTGCCAGCAGTTTCTCGAGCGGGAGAGAGGGCACCGGGGAGCTGTTTTTT. Translating it yields CASSFSSGREGTGELFF.

The chain employs TRBV27 and TRBJ2-2, with D unresolved. There are 17 residues in the CDR3. Germline-derived CDR1 and CDR2 are MNHEY and SMNVEV (reference sequence). V was trimmed by 2 bases and J by 4 bases, leaving 17 bases between them. CDR3 protein: CASSLSPAQATTGELFF. The CDR3 DNA reads as TGTGCCAGCAGTTTAAGTCCGGCGCAGGCGACCACCGGGGAGCTGTTTTTT.

V and J are TRBV7-9 and TRBJ2-1; D may correspond to TRBD1 or TRBD2 (5 bases each). CDR3 size: 13 residues. V shed 5 bases and J shed 5 bases, with 10 bases lying between them. CDR1 is SEHNR and CDR2 is FQNEAQ in the germline V gene (reference sequence). CDR3 in DNA: TGTGCCAGCAGCGTGGGACCTCACAATGAGCAGTTCTTC. It yields the protein CASSVGPHNEQFF.

V and J are TRBV27 and TRBJ2-3, with TRBD1 identical over 10 bases. Germline V gene lookup returns CDR1 MNHEY and CDR2 SMNVEV (reference sequence). The CDR3 is 14 amino acids. V lost 5 bases and J lost 4; bases outside the gene matches: 3. The CDR3 coding sequence is TGTGCCAGCAGTATAGGGACAGGGGCAGATACGCAGTATTTT. Translated, it gives CASSIGTGADTQYF.

V gene TRBV5-3 combines with J gene TRBJ1-5, with D tentatively TRBD1 (6 bases). TRBV5-3 is reported as an ORF; its role is uncertain. CDR3 size: 16 residues. Trimming shortened V by 2 bases and J by 4 bases, and 16 bases separated the two germline ends. CDR3 loop: CARSFGAGTKNQPQHF. DNA of the CDR3: TGTGCCAGAAGCTTCGGGGCCGGGACAAAAAATCAGCCCCAGCATTTT.

The V and J genes are TRBV7-6 and TRBJ2-7; D unresolved. V gave up 5 bases and J gave up 0 bases, with 14 bases separating them. The CDR3 extends over 15 amino acids. The germline V gene encodes CDR1 SGHVS and CDR2 FNYEAQ. The CDR3 coding sequence is TGTGCCAGCAGCCCTCGCTCGCCAGTCTCCTACGAGCAGTACTTC. Protein sequence: CASSPRSPVSYEQYF.

This chain connects TRBV7-9 to TRBJ1-1; maybe TRBD1 (6 bases). This CDR3 is 13 amino acids long. Trimming stripped 6 bases from V and 5 bases from J, with 13 bases between. Germline CDR1 SEHNR, CDR2 FQNEAQ (reference sequence). The CDR3 is CASRPGTTTEAFF. CDR3 DNA: TGTGCCAGCAGACCCGGGACAACGACTGAAGCTTTCTTT.